The 5 T cell receptor beta chains reported below all come from one sample, sequenced in a study of T cells in tuberculosis. TCRdb's table, derived via immunoSEQ multiplex PCR, lists solely in-frame clones and lacks some. This sample yields approximately 22,000 clones, of which around 85% are seen a single time; 14% to 15% belongs to the top ten. Time point defined: new active TB diagnosis, blood taken before or within 7 days of starting treatment. Sample: PBMCs, taken at tuberculosis diagnosis. These receptors were taken from an adult with tuberculosis.

The V call is TRBV11-3, the J call TRBJ2-3, with 7 bases aligning to TRBD2. The CDR3 consists of 14 residues. With 4 bases clipped from V and 7 bases from J, the junction kept 8 bases outside the gene matches. Germline CDR1 is SGHNT and CDR2 is YENEEA. CDR3 loop: CASSSPGAGNTQYF. Here the CDR3 DNA reads TGTGCCAGCAGCTCCCCGGGAGCGGGGAATACGCAGTATTTT.

The chain has TRBV6-5 and TRBJ2-3; D remains unclear. V lost 3 bases and J lost 0, with 7 bases in between. The CDR3 covers 14 residues. Germline V gene sequence: CDR1 MNHEY, CDR2 SVGAGI. In nucleotides, the CDR3 is TGTGCCAGCAGTTATTGGCCTAGCACAGATACGCAGTATTTT. As protein: CASSYWPSTDTQYF.

The CDR3 bases are TGTGCCAGCAGCGTAGGCCCTGGAGTCACAGAGACCCAGTACTTC. Protein product: CASSVGPGVTETQYF. J is TRBJ2-5 and V is TRBV9; D remains ambiguous. Germline V gene sequence: CDR1 SGDLS, CDR2 YYNGEE. Trimming removed 0 bases at V and 4 bases at J, with 13 bases between. The CDR3 is 15 amino acids.

The chain carries TRBV6-1 and TRBJ2-7; perhaps TRBD1 as D (5 bases). Trimming pared 4 bases from V and 6 bases from J, leaving 13 bases between. Germline CDR1 and CDR2: MNHNS and SASEGT. The CDR3 loop spans 13 amino acids. Here the CDR3 DNA reads TGTGCCAGCAGTGCCGACAGAGGTTTCGAGCAGTACTTC. Translated: CASSADRGFEQYF.

This rearrangement joins TRBV11-3 to TRBJ2-5; D is undetermined. Germline-derived CDR1 and CDR2 are SGHNT and YENEEA. CDR3 length: 12 amino acids. The V end lost 6 bases, the J end lost 5 bases, and 10 bases lay between the germline ends. In DNA, the CDR3 is TGTGCCAGCAGAATGGGCTGGGAGACCCAGTACTTC. Its translation is CASRMGWETQYF.